The 24 T cell receptor beta chains listed next were all sequenced from one sample in a study of blood T cell repertoires in COVID-19. This table comes from immunoSEQ multiplex PCR, and its TCRdb copy is limited to in-frame clones, with some not included. This table holds roughly 93,000 clones, roughly nine tenths found once. Sequences were obtained from peripheral blood. The origin of the receptors is a man aged 45-65 years with acute or convalescent COVID-19.

The chain links TRBV7-2 to TRBJ2-2, with D hard to call. Per the germline V gene, CDR1 is SGHTA and CDR2 is FQGNSA. V shed 1 base and J shed 7 bases, with 13 bases lying between them. The CDR3 consists of 15 residues. CDR3 sequence (DNA): TGTGCCAGCAGCTTAGGGCGCTATGGCGGCGGGGAGCTGTTTTTT. Its translation is CASSLGRYGGGELFF.

The CDR3 reads CAISEFSGGLGTEAFF. CDR3 nucleotides: TGTGCCATCAGTGAGTTTTCGGGGGGGCTGGGGACTGAAGCTTTCTTT. The rearrangement joins TRBV10-3 to TRBJ1-1; D perhaps matches TRBD1 (6 bases). Trimming shortened V by 1 base and J by 5 bases, and 17 bases separated the two germline ends. This CDR3 comprises 16 residues. The germline V gene has CDR1 ENHRY and CDR2 SYGVKD.

The V call is TRBV5-1, the J call TRBJ1-3; D gene unclear. V was trimmed by 0 bases and J by 4 bases, leaving 26 bases between them. Germline CDR1 and CDR2: SGHRS and YFSETQ. The CDR3 loop spans 20 amino acids. In nucleotides, the CDR3 is TGCGCCAGCAGCTTGGACGTCTTGGCGGCTCTAGGCGCTCTGGGAAACACCATATATTTT. This gives the protein CASSLDVLAALGALGNTIYF.

The gene calls are TRBV5-6 and TRBJ1-1; TRBD1 aligns across 8 bases. The CDR3 length is 13 residues. Trimming took 1 base from V and 8 from J; bases not matched to a gene: 4. Looked up from germline, CDR1 is SGHDT and CDR2 is YYEEEE. The CDR3 loop reads CASSLRQGAEAFF. CDR3 DNA sequence: TGTGCCAGCAGCTTGAGGCAGGGGGCGGAAGCTTTCTTT.

The V gene is TRBV6-5, the J gene TRBJ2-5, with D hard to call. The V and J ends lost 7 bases and 4 bases respectively, with 7 bases between them. CDR1 and CDR2 from the germline V gene are MNHEY and SVGAGI. The CDR3 extends over 11 amino acids. The CDR3 spells CASKSVETQYF. In DNA form, the CDR3 reads TGTGCCAGCAAATCAGTAGAGACCCAGTACTTC.

The chain combines TRBV15 with TRBJ1-5; TRBD1 matches at 8 bases. With 5 bases clipped from V and 4 bases from J, the junction kept 7 bases outside the gene matches. The CDR3 loop spans 15 amino acids. Germline lookup yields CDR1 LNHNV and CDR2 YYDKDF (reference sequence). CDR3 DNA sequence: TGTGCCACCAGCCCCGTCGGACAGGGTAATCAGCCCCAGCATTTT. Amino acid sequence: CATSPVGQGNQPQHF.

This chain links TRBV9 with TRBJ2-5; 7 bases agree with TRBD1. In germline, CDR1 is SGDLS, CDR2 YYNGEE. The CDR3 runs 14 residues. V shed 8 bases and J 1 base; nucleotides not matched to a gene: 8. CDR3 residues: CASATGKVQETQYF. The CDR3 DNA is TGTGCCAGTGCGACAGGGAAAGTCCAAGAGACCCAGTACTTC.

V gene TRBV7-9 combines with J gene TRBJ1-6; the D gene is possibly TRBD1 (6 bases). Trimming stripped 1 base from V and 7 bases from J, with 8 bases between. CDR3 length equals 14 residues. Germline loops: CDR1 SEHNR, CDR2 FQNEAQ (reference sequence). The CDR3 protein is CASSLGQVNSPLHF. CDR3 nucleotides: TGTGCCAGCAGCTTAGGACAGGTCAATTCACCCCTCCACTTT.

The V call is TRBV19, the J call TRBJ2-3, with D possibly being TRBD2 (7 bases). Per the germline V gene, CDR1 is LNHDA and CDR2 is SQIVND (reference sequence). The ends were cut back, 4 bases at V and 2 bases at J, with 13 bases in the middle. CDR3 length: 15 amino acids. CDR3 sequence reads: CASSNRGANTDTQYF. CDR3 DNA sequence: TGTGCCAGTAGTAACCGGGGGGCAAACACAGATACGCAGTATTTT.

The chain has TRBV7-9 and TRBJ1-2; D is uncertain. CDR3 length equals 13 residues. Germline V lookup: CDR1 SEHNR, CDR2 FQNEAQ (reference sequence). Trimming stripped 3 bases from V and 8 bases from J, with 13 bases between. CDR3: CASSFEGTRGYTF. For the CDR3, the DNA is TGTGCCAGCAGCTTCGAGGGAACCCGCGGCTACACCTTC.

The V call is TRBV4-2, the J call TRBJ2-1; TRBD2 matches 11 bases. The CDR3 covers 16 residues. Germline CDR1 and CDR2: LGHNA and YNFKEQ. The J segment lost 6 bases and the V segment lost 2 bases, leaving 6 bases of the junction unmatched. CDR3 residues: CASSQTSGGPSNEQFF. The CDR3 DNA is TGTGCCAGCAGCCAAACTAGCGGGGGCCCCTCCAATGAGCAGTTCTTC.

The chain recombines TRBV28 with TRBJ1-2, with D possibly matching TRBD1 (5 bases). V lost 6 bases and J lost 8, with 16 bases in between. This CDR3 contains 13 residues. CDR1 and CDR2 from the germline V gene are MDHEN and SYDVKM. The CDR3 bases are TGTGCCAGCAGGCCAGGGAGGGTAGGGGGCTACACCTTC. This encodes CASRPGRVGGYTF.

The chain combines TRBV9 with TRBJ2-1; 8 bases agree with TRBD2. Germline V CDR1 and CDR2: SGDLS, YYNGEE. Trimming cost V 5 bases and J 12 bases; bases outside gene matches: 4. This CDR3 has 11 amino acids. The CDR3 loop reads CASSSGLAQFF. For the CDR3, the DNA is TGTGCCAGCAGTTCAGGACTAGCGCAGTTCTTC.

The chain joins TRBV28 to TRBJ1-1; possibly TRBD1 for D (6 bases). The CDR3 is 14 amino acids. Trimming took 7 bases from V and 4 from J, leaving 16 bases between them. Germline V gene lookup returns CDR1 MDHEN and CDR2 SYDVKM. The DNA for the CDR3 is TGTGCCAGCACCCCCGCAGGGGAGGGCACTGAAGCTTTCTTT. This sequence encodes CASTPAGEGTEAFF. Full variable domain (missing parts from reference TRBV28 and TRBJ1-1): DVKVTQSSRYLVKRTGEKVFLECVQDMDHENMFWYRQDPGLGLRLIYFSYDVKMKEKGDIPEGYSVSREKKERFSLILESASTNQTSMYLCASTPAGEGTEAFFGQGTRLTVV.

This clone has more than one count but fewer than ten. In DNA form, the CDR3 reads TGTGCCAGCAGCAGTGGACAGGGGGGTCACTATGGCTACACCTTC. It is translated as CASSSGQGGHYGYTF. The chain recombines TRBV28 with TRBJ1-2, with TRBD1 matching over 10 bases. V was clipped by 6 bases and J by 3 bases; unmatched bases: 7. In germline, CDR1 is MDHEN, CDR2 SYDVKM. The CDR3 covers 15 residues.

The rearrangement joins TRBV5-5 to TRBJ2-7; 7 bases are a match to TRBD1. The length of the CDR3 is 16 residues. CDR1 and CDR2 (germline): SGHKS, YYEKEE (reference sequence). Trimming removed 5 bases from V and 0 bases from J; junction bases left unmatched: 11. CDR3 bases: TGTGCCAGCAGAGCCACCGTGGGACAGAGCTCCTACGAGCAGTACTTC. Its protein is CASRATVGQSSYEQYF. The entire variable domain, with the rest obtained from reference TRBV5-5 and TRBJ2-7, is as follows: DAGVTQSPTHLIKTRGQQVTLRCSPISGHKSVSWYQQVLGQGPQFIFQYYEKEERGRGNFPDRFSARQFPNYSSELNVNALLLGDSALYLCASRATVGQSSYEQYFGPGTRLTVT.

This clone was recorded only once. This chain links TRBV5-4 with TRBJ2-1, with a tentative D call TRBD2 (7 bases). The CDR3 covers 15 residues. Germline V gene sequence: CDR1 SGHNT, CDR2 YYREEE (reference sequence). The V end lost 1 base, the J end lost 7 bases, and 15 bases lay between the germline ends. The CDR3 coding sequence is TGTGCCAGCAGCTTGAGGGGGGGAGGTGTGAATGAGCAGTTCTTC. It encodes CASSLRGGGVNEQFF.

CDR3 DNA: TGTGCCAGCAGCGACGGGACTAGCGGGAGCCTACAAGAGACCCAGTACTTC. Its protein product is CASSDGTSGSLQETQYF. V usage is TRBV9 and J usage is TRBJ2-5, with 14 bases identical to TRBD2. The germline CDR1 and CDR2 sequences are SGDLS and YYNGEE. The length of the CDR3 is 17 residues. J lost 2 bases, V lost 3 bases, and 6 bases had no gene match.

The chain is built from TRBV27 and TRBJ1-5, with 8 bases identical to TRBD1. CDR1 and CDR2 (germline): MNHEY, SMNVEV (reference sequence). The CDR3 has 17 residues. Trimming cost V 5 bases and J 4 bases; bases outside gene matches: 13. CDR3 protein: CASSREWTGKGNQPQHF. The CDR3 coding sequence is TGTGCCAGCAGTCGCGAATGGACAGGGAAAGGAAATCAGCCCCAGCATTTT.

This chain links TRBV27 with TRBJ1-6, with 8 bases identical to TRBD1. The germline CDR1 and CDR2 sequences are MNHEY and SMNVEV (reference sequence). Trimming cost V 6 bases and J 2 bases; bases outside gene matches: 9. The CDR3 is made up of 17 amino acids. CDR3 DNA sequence: TGTGCCAGCAGCGGGGGACAGGCTTACGCCTATAATTCACCCCTCCACTTT. Amino acid sequence: CASSGGQAYAYNSPLHF.

V gene TRBV3-1 (or the pseudogene TRBV3-2) combines with J gene TRBJ2-4; 9 bases align to TRBD2. CDR3 length: 21 residues. V dropped 0 bases and J dropped 2; count of bases not matched to a gene: 17. CDR1 and CDR2 (germline): LGHDT, YNNKEL (reference sequence). The CDR3: CASSQEGWGSGGEIPKNIQYF. For the CDR3, the DNA is TGTGCCAGCAGCCAAGAGGGTTGGGGTAGCGGGGGCGAAATCCCCAAAAACATTCAGTACTTC.

CDR3 in DNA: TGTGCCATCAGCGCCAGGACTAGCGGATCTAGCACAGATACGCAGTATTTT. This sequence encodes CAISARTSGSSTDTQYF. The chain is built from TRBV10-3 and TRBJ2-3, with 10 nucleotides matching TRBD2. The CDR3 length is 17 residues. J gave up 0 bases and V 6 bases, and 9 bases lay outside the gene matches. Germline V gives CDR1 ENHRY, CDR2 SYGVKD.

The chain recombines TRBV5-1 with TRBJ1-2; 7 nucleotides align to TRBD1. The CDR3 consists of 14 residues. Per germline, CDR1 SGHRS and CDR2 YFSETQ. Trimming at V came to 5 bases and at J to 5 bases, leaving 9 bases not matched to a gene. The DNA for the CDR3 is TGCGCCAGCAGATCTACCGGGACAGCTTATGGCTACACCTTC. It specifies CASRSTGTAYGYTF.

The chain joins TRBV28 to TRBJ2-1; possibly TRBD2 for D (5 bases). This CDR3 contains 16 residues. Germline V CDR1 and CDR2: MDHEN, SYDVKM. V was shortened by 8 bases and J by 2 bases, with 19 bases between the two germline ends. For the CDR3, the DNA is TGTGCCAGCCGGACTCGACGCTTAGACGCCTACAATGAGCAGTTCTTC. This gives the protein CASRTRRLDAYNEQFF.